Shown below are 17 T cell receptor beta chains from a single sample sequenced in a study of blood T cell repertoires in COVID-19. Assay used: immunoSEQ multiplex PCR; TCRdb lists only in-frame clones, some missing. This table has a few hundred thousand clones, around 88% appearing once. Input material: peripheral blood. These receptors were obtained from a woman aged 30 to 39 who had recovered from COVID-19.

This clone appeared a few times. This chain joins TRBV7-9 and TRBJ2-3; 11 bases fit TRBD2. This CDR3 has 16 amino acids. V shed 4 bases, J shed 2 bases, and the junction held 5 bases outside the gene matches. Germline CDR1 SEHNR, CDR2 FQNEAQ (reference sequence). The CDR3 region is CASSSLAGVITDTQYF. The CDR3 DNA is TGTGCCAGCAGCTCACTAGCGGGAGTGATCACAGATACGCAGTATTTT.

The chain has TRBV7-3 and TRBJ2-2; 11 bases agree with TRBD2. Trimming cost V 4 bases and J 5 bases; bases outside gene matches: 12. This CDR3 contains 18 residues. CDR1 and CDR2 from the germline V gene are SGHTA and FQGTGA. CDR3 loop: CASSSIAGGPRGTGELFF. In DNA, the CDR3 is TGTGCCAGCAGCTCCATAGCGGGAGGGCCGAGGGGAACCGGGGAGCTGTTTTTT.

The V gene is TRBV21-1, the J gene TRBJ2-2; the D call of TRBD2 is as the table states it, not checked on the DNA. TRBV21-1 is a recognized pseudogene. The CDR3 spans 12 residues. Written as DNA, the CDR3 is TGTGCCAGCAGCACCTTTACCGGGGAGCTGTTTTTT. It translates to CASSTFTGELFF.

The rearrangement links TRBV5-1 to TRBJ1-3; weak D call: TRBD1 (5 bases). Per the germline V gene, CDR1 is SGHRS and CDR2 is YFSETQ. The length of the CDR3 is 14 residues. V shed 4 bases and J shed 1 base, with 9 bases lying between them. The CDR3 bases are TGCGCCAGCAGCCGGGACTTGTCTGGAAACACCATATATTTT. As protein: CASSRDLSGNTIYF.

This clone was seen more than once but under ten times. The rearrangement joins TRBV10-3 to TRBJ1-6; D is possibly TRBD1 (5 bases). Per germline, CDR1 ENHRY and CDR2 SYGVKD. The CDR3 is made up of 20 amino acids. Trimming shortened V by 2 bases and J by 1 base, and 21 bases separated the two germline ends. Here the CDR3 reads CAISEGRERMGSSYNSPLHF. In DNA, the CDR3 is TGTGCCATCAGTGAGGGCAGGGAAAGAATGGGATCGTCCTATAATTCACCCCTCCACTTT.

This clone was recorded once. This rearrangement joins TRBV7-3 to TRBJ2-7, with 7 nucleotides matching TRBD1. The CDR3 is made up of 14 amino acids. Germline CDR1 reads SGHTA; CDR2 reads FQGTGA. The V and J ends lost 5 bases and 5 bases, in that order; junction bases with no gene match: 9. DNA of the CDR3: TGTGCCAGCAGCCCGATCGGGCAGGGGGACGAGCAGTACTTC. Its translation is CASSPIGQGDEQYF.

Only one count was recorded for this clone. The chain carries TRBV5-1 and TRBJ2-1, with a tentative D call TRBD2 (5 bases). V was shortened by 1 base and J by 7 bases, with 15 bases between the two germline ends. CDR3 length: 15 residues. Germline-derived CDR1 and CDR2 are SGHRS and YFSETQ. In DNA, the CDR3 is TGCGCCAGCAGCTTGTTTTCAAGCGGTTTGAATGAGCAGTTCTTC. Protein product: CASSLFSSGLNEQFF.

This chain connects TRBV18 to TRBJ2-3, with D perhaps matching TRBD1 (6 bases). The CDR3 covers 15 residues. Per germline, CDR1 KGHSH and CDR2 LQKENI. Trimming stripped 4 bases from V and 0 bases from J, with 11 bases between. For the CDR3, the DNA is TGTGCCAGCTCACAACAGGGCTCTAGCACAGATACGCAGTATTTT. Protein sequence: CASSQQGSSTDTQYF.

CDR3 sequence: CASSETSGSGTDTQYF. CDR3 nucleotides: TGTGCCAGCAGTGAAACTAGCGGGAGTGGCACAGATACGCAGTATTTT. The chain uses TRBV6-4 and TRBJ2-3; TRBD2 aligns across 11 bases. Unmatched junction bases numbered 3, after V lost 3 bases and J lost 1 base. The CDR3 contains 16 residues. Germline V gene lookup returns CDR1 MRHNA and CDR2 SNTAGT.

The rearrangement uses TRBV28 and TRBJ2-7; 10 bases align to TRBD2. V shed 1 base and J 7 bases; nucleotides not matched to a gene: 7. Looked up from germline, CDR1 is MDHEN and CDR2 is SYDVKM. CDR3 length: 15 residues. CDR3 region: CASSLSSSGSGEQYF. CDR3 DNA: TGTGCCAGCAGTTTATCGTCTAGCGGGAGTGGGGAGCAGTACTTC.

The CDR3 sequence: CASRRGHEQYF. The CDR3 DNA reads TGTGCCAGCCGCAGGGGCCACGAGCAGTACTTC. The chain has TRBV6-5 and TRBJ2-7; a possible D gene is TRBD1 (6 bases). This CDR3 has 11 residues. V was pared by 8 bases and J by 5 bases, with 10 bases between. Germline V gene sequence: CDR1 MNHEY, CDR2 SVGAGI.

This clone is a singleton in its sample. This chain connects TRBV9 to TRBJ2-1; 8 positions agree with TRBD2. Unmatched junction bases numbered 6, after V lost 4 bases and J lost 3 bases. Germline lookup yields CDR1 SGDLS and CDR2 YYNGEE. The CDR3 has 15 amino acids. This CDR3 reads CASSLGLADYNEQFF. The CDR3 nucleotides are TGTGCCAGCAGCTTAGGACTAGCAGACTACAATGAGCAGTTCTTC.

This clone has only a few counts. The chain links TRBV5-1 to TRBJ1-5; D perhaps matches TRBD1 (5 bases). The germline V and J ends were trimmed by 6 bases and 6 bases, with 10 bases remaining between them. There are 12 residues in the CDR3. Germline values: CDR1 SGHRS, CDR2 YFSETQ. The DNA for the CDR3 is TGCGCCAGCACCTTCAGGGCTCAGCCCCAGCATTTT. Residues: CASTFRAQPQHF.

This chain links TRBV19 with TRBJ1-1, with 9 bases matching TRBD1. Losses at the gene ends were 3 bases for V and 5 bases for J; bases not matched to a gene: 7. There are 15 residues in the CDR3. In germline, CDR1 is LNHDA, CDR2 SQIVND (reference sequence). The CDR3 bases are TGTGCCAGTAGTATGGGGACAGGGAGGGATACTGAAGCTTTCTTT. Translation: CASSMGTGRDTEAFF.

The chain carries TRBV6-2 or TRBV6-3 and TRBJ1-5; D is unclear. The CDR3 extends over 12 amino acids. In germline, CDR1 is MNHEY, CDR2 SVGEGT. Trimming pared 2 bases from V and 8 bases from J, leaving 7 bases between. The CDR3 here is CASSYAAEPQHF. The CDR3 nucleotides are TGTGCCAGCAGTTACGCGGCGGAGCCCCAGCATTTT.

J is TRBJ2-7 and V is TRBV7-9, with D possibly TRBD1 on 5 matching bases. CDR1 SEHNR and CDR2 FQNEAQ come from the germline V gene (reference sequence). This CDR3 has 14 amino acids. Trimming cost V 3 bases and J 6 bases, with 15 bases left between them. The CDR3, as DNA: TGTGCCAGCAGCTTGTTTGATCAGGGTAGCGAGCAGTACTTC. It codes for CASSLFDQGSEQYF.

V usage is TRBV13 and J usage is TRBJ2-1; TRBD2 matches 8 bases. Germline V gene lookup returns CDR1 PRHDT and CDR2 FYEKMQ (reference sequence). The CDR3 contains 15 residues. The J segment lost 8 bases and the V segment lost 7 bases, leaving 13 bases of the junction unmatched. The CDR3 DNA reads as TGTGCCAGCACCTATACCAGCGGGAGCTTCGATGAGCAGTTCTTC. Protein sequence: CASTYTSGSFDEQFF.